This T cell receptor (beta chain) originates from a study of T cell changes during pregnancy in multiple sclerosis (dated 2019 in TCRdb). In terms of the full investigation: The study looked at changes in the T cell repertoire across pregnancy in women with multiple sclerosis.

Libraries were prepared through the immunoSEQ multiplex PCR assay. In its TCRdb copy, this immuneACCESS table keeps in-frame sequences only and misses some clones. Where compared with another copy, unresolved V genes explain less than half of these, and the others have no known cause. Across this sample there are 60,000 to 65,000 clones, with roughly 90% seen only once. About 2.5% of the sample comes from the top ten. In regard to this clone: Its antigen is not yet known. Base qualities were left out, and no much larger clone turns up one base away.

CDR1 and CDR2 are drawn from the germline V gene: SGHRS, YFSETQ. The CDR3 has 15 amino acids, counting the end cysteine and phenylalanine. Left in the record is the CDR3 DNA by itself, 45 bases read in frame from the first base. Trimmed from V: 0 bases; trimmed from J: 1 base; junction bases lacking a gene match: 0. The receptor was derived from a female donor with multiple sclerosis, enrolled in a pregnancy study. The sample was peripheral blood, taken in the first trimester of pregnancy. The receptor chain draws on TRBV5-1 and TRBJ2-3; 9 bases in the junction line up with TRBD2. The DNA sequence is as follows: TGCGCCAGCAGCTTGGCTAGCGGGGGCACAGATACGCAGTATTTT. Its protein product is CASSLASGGTDTQYF.